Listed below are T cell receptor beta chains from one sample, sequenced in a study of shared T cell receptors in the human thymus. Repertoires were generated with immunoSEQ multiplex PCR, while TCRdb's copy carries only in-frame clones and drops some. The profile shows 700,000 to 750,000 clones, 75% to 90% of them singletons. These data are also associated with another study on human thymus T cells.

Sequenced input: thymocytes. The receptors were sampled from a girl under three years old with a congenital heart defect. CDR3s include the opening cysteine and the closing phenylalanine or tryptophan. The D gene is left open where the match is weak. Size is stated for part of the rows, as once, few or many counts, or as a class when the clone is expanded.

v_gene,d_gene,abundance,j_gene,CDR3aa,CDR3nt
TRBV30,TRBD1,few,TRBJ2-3,CAWTHWTGPDTQYF,TGTGCCTGGACCCATTGGACAGGGCCAGATACGCAGTATTTT
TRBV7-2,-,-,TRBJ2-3,CASTSMAGRLRSTDTQYF,TGTGCCAGCACCTCGATGGCGGGGAGGTTACGCAGCACAGATACGCAGTATTTT
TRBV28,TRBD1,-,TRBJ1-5,CASSLGRIHRGHPWVQPQHF,TGTGCCAGCAGTTTGGGTCGAATCCACAGGGGCCACCCTTGGGTTCAGCCCCAGCATTTT
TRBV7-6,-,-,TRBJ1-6,CASSSNIEDYSPLHF,TGTGCCAGCAGCTCCAATATCGAGGATTATTCACCCCTCCACTTT
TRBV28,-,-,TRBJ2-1,CASSNAVTYNEQFF,TGTGCCAGCAGTAATGCGGTTACTTACAATGAGCAGTTCTTC
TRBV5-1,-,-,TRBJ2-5,CASSLGAGYSRETQYF,TGCGCCAGCAGCTTGGGAGCAGGGTATTCGAGAGAGACCCAGTACTTC
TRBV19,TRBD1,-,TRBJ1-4,CASSTPWTGGDPCPKLFF,TGTGCCAGTAGTACGCCCTGGACAGGGGGAGATCCGTGCCCAAAACTGTTTTTT
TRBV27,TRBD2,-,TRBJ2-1,CASSNSASGYNEQFF,TGTGCCAGCAGCAACTCGGCTAGCGGATACAATGAGCAGTTCTTC
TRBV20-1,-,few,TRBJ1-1,CSASRFAPAFF,TGCAGTGCTAGTAGATTTGCCCCAGCTTTCTTT
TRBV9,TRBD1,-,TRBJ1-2,CASSARGSGYTF,TGTGCCAGCAGCGCCAGGGGGTCCGGCTACACCTTC
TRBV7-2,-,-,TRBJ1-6,CASSPLGGGAPNSPLHF,TGTGCCAGCAGCCCCTTAGGAGGGGGGGCACCTAATTCACCCCTCCACTTT
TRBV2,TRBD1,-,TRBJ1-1,CASPNPGQGRTEAFF,TGTGCCAGCCCAAACCCAGGACAGGGGAGGACTGAAGCTTTCTTT
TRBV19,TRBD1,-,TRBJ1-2,CASRKGTGLGYTF,TGTGCCAGTAGAAAAGGGACAGGTCTAGGCTACACCTTC
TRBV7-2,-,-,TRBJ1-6,CASSAGGAGGSPLHF,TGTGCCAGCAGTGCTGGGGGCGCAGGAGGTTCACCCCTCCACTTT
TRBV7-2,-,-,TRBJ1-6,CASLIQPGDSPLHF,TGTGCCAGCCTTATACAACCGGGGGACTCACCCCTCCACTTT
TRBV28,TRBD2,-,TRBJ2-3,CASSNPRLSGGRNTQYF,TGTGCCAGCAGTAACCCCCGACTTAGCGGGGGACGCAATACGCAGTATTTT
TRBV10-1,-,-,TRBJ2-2,CASSESRRVKRGTNTGELFF,TGCGCCAGCAGTGAGTCGAGAAGGGTTAAGAGGGGGACAAACACCGGGGAGCTGTTTTTT
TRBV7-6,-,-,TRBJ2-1,CASSPFPYNEQFF,TGTGCCAGCAGCCCCTTCCCCTACAATGAGCAGTTCTTC
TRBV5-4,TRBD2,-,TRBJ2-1,CASSLAGRASGGPYNEQFF,TGTGCCAGCAGCTTGGCCGGGAGGGCTAGCGGGGGGCCCTACAATGAGCAGTTCTTC
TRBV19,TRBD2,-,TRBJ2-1,CASSTLGKPLAGGLYTLNNEQFF,TGTGCCAGTAGTACGTTGGGGAAACCACTAGCGGGGGGCCTTTACACGCTCAACAATGAGCAGTTCTTC
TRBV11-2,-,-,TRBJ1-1,CASSSGHLNTEAFF,TGTGCCAGCAGCTCGGGACATCTGAACACTGAAGCTTTCTTT
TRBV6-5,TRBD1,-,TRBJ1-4,CASSRDRGNEKLFF,TGTGCCAGCAGTAGAGACAGGGGTAATGAAAAACTGTTTTTT
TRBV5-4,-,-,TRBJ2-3,CASSRYPPGTDTQYF,TGTGCCAGCAGCAGGTACCCCCCGGGAACAGATACGCAGTATTTT
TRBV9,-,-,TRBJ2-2,CASSVLVNTGELFF,TGTGCCAGCAGCGTACTCGTGAACACCGGGGAGCTGTTTTTT
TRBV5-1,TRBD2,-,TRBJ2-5,CASSPGRDAPWGTQYF,TGCGCCAGCAGCCCAGGGAGGGATGCCCCTTGGGGGACCCAGTACTTC
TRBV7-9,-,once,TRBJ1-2,CASSAVGADYGYTF,TGTGCCAGCAGCGCCGTTGGGGCGGACTATGGCTACACCTTC
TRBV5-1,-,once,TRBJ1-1,CASSTDGKNTEAFF,TGCGCCAGCAGCACGGACGGGAAGAACACTGAAGCTTTCTTT
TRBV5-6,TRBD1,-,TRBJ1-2,CASSFEGQTKSLYGYTF,TGTGCCAGCAGCTTTGAGGGACAGACTAAATCTCTATATGGCTACACCTTC
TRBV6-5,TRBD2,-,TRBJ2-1,CATSPGLAGADEQFF,TGTGCCACATCACCGGGACTAGCGGGGGCGGATGAGCAGTTCTTC
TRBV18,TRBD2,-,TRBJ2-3,CASSLAGHTDTQYF,TGTGCCAGCTCACTAGCGGGGCACACAGATACGCAGTATTTT
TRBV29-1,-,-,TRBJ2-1,CSVRRPSDNEQFF,TGCAGCGTTAGGCGCCCGAGCGACAATGAGCAGTTCTTC
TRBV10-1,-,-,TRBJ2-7,CASRPGWDSYEQYF,TGCGCCAGCAGACCAGGGTGGGACTCCTACGAGCAGTACTTC
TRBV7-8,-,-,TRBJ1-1,CASSTRTYVNTEAFF,TGTGCCAGCAGCACCCGGACATATGTGAACACTGAAGCTTTCTTT
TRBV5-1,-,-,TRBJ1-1,CASSYDGTRNTEAFF,TGCGCCAGCAGCTACGACGGGACTCGGAACACTGAAGCTTTCTTT
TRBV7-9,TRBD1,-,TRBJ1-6,CASNEGQAVSYNSPLHF,TGTGCCAGCAACGAAGGACAGGCGGTCTCCTATAATTCACCCCTCCACTTT
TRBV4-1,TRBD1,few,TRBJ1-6,CASSQFTQPSGTEHNSPLHF,TGCGCCAGCAGCCAATTCACCCAACCCTCCGGGACAGAGCATAATTCACCCCTCCACTTT
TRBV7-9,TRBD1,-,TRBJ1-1,CASSPTGDSTEAFF,TGTGCCAGCAGCCCAACAGGGGACTCCACTGAAGCTTTCTTT
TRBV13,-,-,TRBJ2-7,CASSARGAGAPQSGTYEQYF,TGTGCCAGCAGCGCCAGAGGGGCAGGGGCCCCCCAATCCGGCACCTACGAGCAGTACTTC
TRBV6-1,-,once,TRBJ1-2,CASSELSNYGYTF,TGTGCCAGCAGTGAACTTTCTAACTATGGCTACACCTTC
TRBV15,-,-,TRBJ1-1,CATSRDRDFENTEAFF,TGTGCCACCAGCAGAGACCGGGACTTCGAGAACACTGAAGCTTTCTTT
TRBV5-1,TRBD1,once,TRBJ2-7,CASSWDRGSVEQYF,TGCGCCAGCAGCTGGGACAGGGGGTCGGTCGAGCAGTACTTC
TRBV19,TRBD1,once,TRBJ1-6,CASSIVRTGQDSPLHF,TGTGCCAGTAGTATAGTGCGGACAGGCCAGGATTCACCCCTCCACTTT
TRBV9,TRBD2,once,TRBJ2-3,CASSGTSGTDTQYF,TGTGCCAGCAGCGGGACTAGCGGCACAGATACGCAGTATTTT
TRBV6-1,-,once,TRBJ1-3,CATRASSGNTIYF,TGTGCCACCAGGGCCTCCTCTGGAAACACCATATATTTT
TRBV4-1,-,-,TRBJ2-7,CASSQDVGWTSEYF,TGCGCCAGCAGCCAAGATGTAGGTTGGACAAGCGAGTACTTC
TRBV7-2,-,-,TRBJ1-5,CASSLVPLELSNQPQHF,TGTGCCAGCAGTCTAGTGCCTTTAGAGTTGAGCAATCAGCCCCAGCATTTT
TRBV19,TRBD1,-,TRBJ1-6,CASRGRQGVPMSYNSPLHF,TGTGCCAGTAGAGGTCGTCAGGGGGTCCCGATGTCCTATAATTCACCCCTCCACTTT
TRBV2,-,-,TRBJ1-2,CASSLGREDYGYTF,TGTGCCAGCAGTTTGGGCAGGGAGGACTATGGCTACACCTTC